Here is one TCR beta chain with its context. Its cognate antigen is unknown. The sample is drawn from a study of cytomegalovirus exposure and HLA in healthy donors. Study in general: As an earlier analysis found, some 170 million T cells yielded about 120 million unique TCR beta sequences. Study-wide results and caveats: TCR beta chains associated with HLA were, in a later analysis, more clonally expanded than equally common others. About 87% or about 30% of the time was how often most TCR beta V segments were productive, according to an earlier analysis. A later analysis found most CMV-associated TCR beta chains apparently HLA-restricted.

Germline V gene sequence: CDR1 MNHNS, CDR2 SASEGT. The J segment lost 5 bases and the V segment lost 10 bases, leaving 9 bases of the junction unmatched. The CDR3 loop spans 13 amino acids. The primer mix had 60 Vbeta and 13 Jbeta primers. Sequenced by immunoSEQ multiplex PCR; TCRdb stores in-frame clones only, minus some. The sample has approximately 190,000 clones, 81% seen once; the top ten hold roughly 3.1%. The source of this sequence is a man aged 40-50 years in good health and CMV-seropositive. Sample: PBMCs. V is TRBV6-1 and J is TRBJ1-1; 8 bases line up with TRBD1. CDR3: CATRTGPATEAFF. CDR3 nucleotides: TGTGCCACCCGGACAGGGCCGGCGACTGAAGCTTTCTTT.